These T cell receptor beta chains were read from a single sample in a study of blood T cell repertoires in COVID-19. The data were produced by immunoSEQ multiplex PCR, yet TCRdb's version contains in-frame clones alone and is incomplete. Of 220,000 or so clones listed, 84% are singletons. Source material: PBMCs or T cells enriched from blood (not recorded which). The receptors were gathered from a woman in her forties who had recovered from COVID-19. CDR3s include the opening cysteine and the closing phenylalanine or tryptophan. D genes are given only for firm matches. Only part of the rows carry a size: once, few, many, or a class if the clone is expanded.

v_call	clone_size	d_call	j_call	cdr3_aa	cdr3_nt
TRBV3-1/TRBV3-2	-	-	TRBJ1-1	CASSQQGSATEAFF	TGTGCCAGCAGCCAACAGGGGTCGGCCACTGAAGCTTTCTTT
TRBV2	-	-	TRBJ1-3	CASTSGAGNTIYF	TGTGCCAGCACAAGCGGAGCTGGAAACACCATATATTTT
TRBV15	-	-	TRBJ2-1	CATQRGSSYNEQFF	TGTGCCACCCAAAGAGGGAGTTCCTACAATGAGCAGTTCTTC
TRBV15	-	-	TRBJ1-1	CATSRVGISEAFF	TGTGCCACCAGCAGAGTCGGTATCTCTGAAGCTTTCTTT
TRBV21-1	-	-	TRBJ2-1	CASIPKPGTGLTEQFF	TGTGCCAGCATCCCTAAACCGGGGACAGGGCTTACTGAGCAGTTCTTC
TRBV12-3/TRBV12-4	-	-	TRBJ1-5	CASSNRDQPQHF	TGTGCCAGCAGTAACAGGGATCAGCCCCAGCATTTT
TRBV5-6	-	-	TRBJ1-1	CASSLDTYTEAFF	TGTGCCAGCAGCTTGGACACCTACACTGAAGCTTTCTTT
TRBV4-3	few	-	TRBJ2-2	CASSQEGVVAGELFF	TGCGCCAGCAGCCAAGAGGGCGTTGTGGCCGGGGAGCTGTTTTTT
TRBV28	once	TRBD1	TRBJ2-7	CASSARTGARYEQYF	TGTGCCAGCAGCGCGAGGACAGGGGCTCGCTACGAGCAGTACTTC
TRBV9	-	TRBD1	TRBJ1-2	CASSQGQGVYGYTF	TGTGCCAGCAGCCAGGGACAGGGGGTCTATGGCTACACCTTC
TRBV6-5	few	-	TRBJ2-5	CASSRIGQGRETQYF	TGTGCCAGCAGTCGAATTGGACAAGGACGAGAGACCCAGTACTTC
TRBV27	-	-	TRBJ2-2	CASTFSGSGELFF	TGTGCCAGCACTTTCAGTGGTTCCGGGGAGCTGTTTTTT
TRBV10-3	-	-	TRBJ2-6	CAIPGPGANVLTF	TGTGCCATCCCAGGGCCTGGGGCCAACGTCCTGACTTTC
TRBV28	-	TRBD2	TRBJ2-3	CASSSGGTTADTQYF	TGTGCCAGCAGTTCCGGGGGGACTACCGCAGATACGCAGTATTTT
TRBV15	-	TRBD1	TRBJ1-2	CATSRDTLAQGAGGYTF	TGTGCCACCAGCAGAGACACCCTAGCACAGGGGGCTGGGGGCTACACCTTC
TRBV28	few	-	TRBJ1-5	CASRIDRLSNQPQHF	TGTGCCAGCAGGATTGACAGGCTTAGCAATCAGCCCCAGCATTTT
TRBV19	-	TRBD1	TRBJ1-2	CASRRDRGDGYTF	TGTGCCAGTAGGAGGGACAGGGGGGATGGCTACACCTTC
TRBV29-1	few	TRBD1	TRBJ2-2	CSVQGQGNTGELFF	TGCAGCGTACAGGGACAGGGAAACACCGGGGAGCTGTTTTTT
TRBV6-5	-	TRBD2	TRBJ2-5	CASSYSPLAGQETQYF	TGTGCCAGCAGTTACTCGCCTCTAGCGGGACAAGAGACCCAGTACTTC
TRBV30	-	TRBD1	TRBJ1-6	CAWTTGGGSPLHF	TGTGCCTGGACGACAGGGGGGGGGTCACCCCTCCACTTT
TRBV4-1	-	TRBD2	TRBJ2-7	CASSQDLGTSGRASYEQYF	TGCGCCAGCAGCCAAGATCTAGGGACTAGCGGTCGCGCCTCCTACGAGCAGTACTTC
TRBV27	-	TRBD2	TRBJ2-1	CASSSKSGRAWEQFF	TGTGCCAGCAGTTCTAAGAGCGGGAGGGCATGGGAGCAGTTCTTC
TRBV5-1	-	TRBD2	TRBJ2-1	CASSPRMIAGAYNEQFF	TGCGCCAGCAGCCCGAGGATGATAGCGGGAGCCTACAATGAGCAGTTCTTC
TRBV29-1	once	-	TRBJ2-3	CSVKGHPETDTQYF	TGCAGCGTGAAGGGACACCCGGAAACAGATACGCAGTATTTT
TRBV11-2	-	TRBD2	TRBJ2-1	CASSRIAGEANEQFF	TGTGCCAGCAGCCGAATAGCGGGAGAGGCGAATGAGCAGTTCTTC
TRBV7-9	-	-	TRBJ2-5	CASRFEVAETQYF	TGTGCCAGCAGATTCGAGGTAGCAGAGACCCAGTACTTC
TRBV3-1/TRBV3-2	-	TRBD1	TRBJ1-1	CASSRRDRVTEAFF	TGTGCCAGCAGCCGGCGGGACAGGGTCACTGAAGCTTTCTTT
TRBV3-1/TRBV3-2	few	-	TRBJ1-1	CASSLNSQVAF	TGTGCCAGCAGCCTTAATTCACAGGTCGCGTTT
TRBV5-1	-	-	TRBJ1-2	CASPRLLGYTF	TGCGCCAGCCCCCGACTCTTAGGCTACACCTTC
TRBV28	-	-	TRBJ2-7	CASSPLVYEQYF	TGTGCCAGCAGCCCCTTAGTCTACGAGCAGTACTTC
TRBV19	-	-	TRBJ2-5	CASSNSGETQYF	TGTGCCAGTAGTAATAGCGGAGAGACCCAGTACTTC
TRBV20-1	-	TRBD2	TRBJ2-1	CSASSGRDEQFF	TGCAGTGCTAGTAGCGGGAGGGATGAGCAGTTCTTC
TRBV10-2	-	TRBD2	TRBJ2-1	CASRTSGAYNEQFF	TGCGCCTCCCGGACTAGCGGAGCTTACAATGAGCAGTTCTTC
TRBV19	-	-	TRBJ2-7	CASSMGFIGAYEQYF	TGTGCCAGTAGTATGGGCTTCATCGGGGCCTACGAGCAGTACTTC
TRBV5-6	-	TRBD2	TRBJ2-1	CASSKRTSGRNEQFF	TGTGCCAGCAGCAAGCGGACTAGCGGGAGAAATGAGCAGTTCTTC